This TCR beta chain was sequenced for a study of response to subunit inactivated influenza vaccine. The study, taken as a whole, reports: Authors suggested that a seasonal influenza vaccination recruits few new T cells each time.

This clonotype was recorded a few times. Its antigen is not identified. V lost 3 bases and J lost 4, with 15 bases in between. The CDR3 covers 15 residues. A single record per CDR3 protein comes from TCRdb applying MiXCR to the RT-PCR reads. The sample yields 600,000 to 850,000 distinct CDR3 sequences, 11% to 15% seen once. The starting material was PBMCs from blood, obtained 14 to 15 days before vaccination. The sequence was collected from a man aged 50-60 years who received an inactivated influenza vaccine. The rearrangement links TRBV12-3 or TRBV12-4 to TRBJ1-2; D ambiguous. The CDR3 loop is CASSFNFRLRYGYTF. In nucleotides, the CDR3 is TGTGCCAGCAGTTTTAATTTTCGTCTCCGCTATGGCTACACCTTC.